The present T cell receptor (beta chain) was sequenced within a study of blood T cell repertoires in COVID-19. Germline CDR1 reads SGHRS; CDR2 reads YFSETQ. This CDR3 comprises 14 residues. Between the trimmed V and J ends, which lost 3 bases and 8 bases, there was a span of 17 bases. The cohort comprised adults aged 18 to 89 years residing in around 25 US areas. Participants were placed into cohorts based on the clinical history they reported. This table comes from immunoSEQ multiplex PCR, and its TCRdb copy is limited to in-frame clones, with some not included. Of approximately 300,000 clones in the sample, 85% to 95% were seen once.

The sequence came from a woman aged 25 to 39 who had been exposed to COVID-19. J is TRBJ1-1 and V is TRBV5-1; no firm D call. The sequencing input was PBMCs or T cells enriched from blood (not recorded which). CDR3: CASSSLEGEQEAFF. As DNA, the CDR3 is TGCGCCAGCAGCTCCCTCGAGGGAGAACAGGAAGCTTTCTTT. The complete variable domain, with remaining parts taken from reference TRBV5-1 and TRBJ1-1, reads KAGVTQTPRYLIKTRGQQVTLSCSPISGHRSVSWYQQTPGQGLQFLFEYFSETQRNKGNFPGRFSGRQFSNSRSEMNVSTLELGDSALYLCASSSLEGEQEAFFGQGTRLTVV.